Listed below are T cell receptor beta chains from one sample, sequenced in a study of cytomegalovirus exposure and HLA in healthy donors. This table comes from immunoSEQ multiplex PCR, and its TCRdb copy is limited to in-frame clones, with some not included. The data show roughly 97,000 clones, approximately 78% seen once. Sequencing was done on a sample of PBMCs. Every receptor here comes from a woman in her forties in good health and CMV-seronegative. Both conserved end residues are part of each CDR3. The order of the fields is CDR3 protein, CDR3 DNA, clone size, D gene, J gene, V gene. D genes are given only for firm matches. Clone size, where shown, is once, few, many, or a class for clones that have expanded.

CDR3 protein: CASSLAIVTSSNEQFF; CDR3 DNA: TGTGCCAGCAGCTTAGCGATTGTGACTAGCAGCAATGAGCAGTTCTTC; clone size: -; D gene: TRBD2; J gene: TRBJ2-1; V gene: TRBV7-2
CDR3 protein: CASSQSRKGGGNTEAFF; CDR3 DNA: TGCGCCAGCAGCCAAAGTCGGAAGGGCGGGGGAAACACTGAAGCTTTCTTT; clone size: -; D gene: -; J gene: TRBJ1-1; V gene: TRBV4-1
CDR3 protein: CASSLQGGYGYTF; CDR3 DNA: TGTGCCAGCAGTCTACAGGGTGGCTATGGCTACACCTTC; clone size: -; D gene: -; J gene: TRBJ1-2; V gene: TRBV6-1
CDR3 protein: CARSRKIRAGVKRELFF; CDR3 DNA: TGTGCCAGAAGCCGAAAGATAAGAGCGGGAGTGAAGAGGGAGCTGTTTTTT; clone size: -; D gene: TRBD2; J gene: TRBJ2-2; V gene: TRBV5-3
CDR3 protein: CASRSEGLYNEQFF; CDR3 DNA: TGTGCCAGCAGATCGGAGGGCCTCTACAATGAGCAGTTCTTC; clone size: -; D gene: -; J gene: TRBJ2-1; V gene: TRBV28
CDR3 protein: CASSPPVGGRYEQFF; CDR3 DNA: TGTGCCAGCAGTCCCCCCGTTGGGGGGAGGTATGAGCAGTTCTTC; clone size: few; D gene: -; J gene: TRBJ2-1; V gene: TRBV27
CDR3 protein: CSGLTGPNTEAFF; CDR3 DNA: TGCAGCGGATTAACAGGGCCGAACACTGAAGCTTTCTTT; clone size: -; D gene: -; J gene: TRBJ1-1; V gene: TRBV29-1
CDR3 protein: CASRTIYRGTYEQYF; CDR3 DNA: TGTGCCAGCAGGACCATTTACCGGGGAACCTACGAGCAGTACTTC; clone size: -; D gene: -; J gene: TRBJ2-7; V gene: TRBV5-8
CDR3 protein: CATRQDNEKLFF; CDR3 DNA: TGTGCCACCCGACAAGATAATGAAAAACTGTTTTTT; clone size: few; D gene: -; J gene: TRBJ1-4; V gene: TRBV5-4
CDR3 protein: CASSSLDRGSNQPQHF; CDR3 DNA: TGTGCCAGCAGCTCCCTGGACAGGGGCTCCAATCAGCCCCAGCATTTT; clone size: -; D gene: TRBD1; J gene: TRBJ1-5; V gene: TRBV7-2
CDR3 protein: CASSLQGVSYGYTF; CDR3 DNA: TGCGCCAGCAGCTTACAGGGGGTCTCGTATGGCTACACCTTC; clone size: -; D gene: TRBD1; J gene: TRBJ1-2; V gene: TRBV5-1
CDR3 protein: CASSPRGLDYEQYF; CDR3 DNA: TGTGCCAGCAGCCCAAGGGGACTAGACTACGAGCAGTACTTC; clone size: few; D gene: TRBD2; J gene: TRBJ2-7; V gene: TRBV9
CDR3 protein: CASSFTPYEQYF; CDR3 DNA: TGTGCCAGCAGTTTCACACCCTACGAGCAGTACTTC; clone size: once; D gene: -; J gene: TRBJ2-7; V gene: TRBV6-6
CDR3 protein: CASSQETGINSPLHF; CDR3 DNA: TGCGCCAGCAGCCAAGAAACGGGGATCAATTCACCCCTCCACTTT; clone size: -; D gene: -; J gene: TRBJ1-6; V gene: TRBV4-3
CDR3 protein: CASSSGGGLYGYTF; CDR3 DNA: TGTGCCAGCAGCTCAGGGGGAGGGCTCTATGGCTACACCTTC; clone size: -; D gene: TRBD1; J gene: TRBJ1-2; V gene: TRBV13
CDR3 protein: CASSYYVERTSGSYEQYF; CDR3 DNA: TGTGCCAGCAGCTATTACGTAGAGAGGACTAGCGGGAGCTACGAGCAGTACTTC; clone size: -; D gene: TRBD2; J gene: TRBJ2-7; V gene: TRBV5-5
CDR3 protein: CAISRTGGASGANVLTF; CDR3 DNA: TGTGCCATCAGTCGGACAGGGGGCGCTTCTGGGGCCAACGTCCTGACTTTC; clone size: -; D gene: TRBD1; J gene: TRBJ2-6; V gene: TRBV10-3
CDR3 protein: CSVVGSYGGYTF; CDR3 DNA: TGCAGCGTTGTGGGGAGCTATGGGGGCTACACCTTC; clone size: -; D gene: -; J gene: TRBJ1-2; V gene: TRBV29-1
CDR3 protein: CASSKRGQGAIEKLFF; CDR3 DNA: TGTGCCAGCAGCAAAAGGGGACAGGGGGCGATTGAAAAACTGTTTTTT; clone size: -; D gene: TRBD1; J gene: TRBJ1-4; V gene: TRBV13
CDR3 protein: CASSFQGNYGYTF; CDR3 DNA: TGTGCCAGCAGCTTCCAGGGTAACTATGGCTACACCTTC; clone size: -; D gene: -; J gene: TRBJ1-2; V gene: TRBV7-2
CDR3 protein: CASSLGSGRMDEQFF; CDR3 DNA: TGCGCCAGCAGCTTGGGGAGCGGGAGAATGGATGAGCAGTTCTTC; clone size: -; D gene: TRBD2; J gene: TRBJ2-1; V gene: TRBV5-1
CDR3 protein: CASSQGTAYEQYF; CDR3 DNA: TGTGCCAGTAGCCAGGGGACAGCCTACGAGCAGTACTTC; clone size: -; D gene: TRBD1; J gene: TRBJ2-7; V gene: TRBV19
CDR3 protein: CASTQENTEAFF; CDR3 DNA: TGTGCCAGCACACAGGAGAACACTGAAGCTTTCTTT; clone size: once; D gene: -; J gene: TRBJ1-1; V gene: TRBV6-6
CDR3 protein: CASSIPGGGTPWPQHF; CDR3 DNA: TGTGCCAGTAGTATACCCGGGGGAGGGACCCCATGGCCCCAGCATTTT; clone size: -; D gene: -; J gene: TRBJ1-5; V gene: TRBV19
CDR3 protein: CASSLGQGNNQYF; CDR3 DNA: TGTGCCAGCAGCTTAGGACAGGGCAACAACCAGTACTTC; clone size: -; D gene: TRBD1; J gene: TRBJ2-5; V gene: TRBV7-2
CDR3 protein: CASSQDSGLYNEQFF; CDR3 DNA: TGCGCCAGCAGCCAAGATTCGGGACTTTACAATGAGCAGTTCTTC; clone size: few; D gene: -; J gene: TRBJ2-1; V gene: TRBV4-3
CDR3 protein: CASSLKSGGAGEQYF; CDR3 DNA: TGTGCCAGCAGCTTGAAGTCGGGGGGAGCGGGAGAGCAGTACTTC; clone size: few; D gene: TRBD2; J gene: TRBJ2-7; V gene: TRBV5-4
CDR3 protein: CSVESPPYEQYF; CDR3 DNA: TGCAGCGTTGAATCTCCTCCCTACGAGCAGTACTTC; clone size: -; D gene: -; J gene: TRBJ2-7; V gene: TRBV29-1
CDR3 protein: CASSLGGNTEAFF; CDR3 DNA: TGTGCCAGCAGCCTAGGGGGGAACACTGAAGCTTTCTTT; clone size: -; D gene: -; J gene: TRBJ1-1; V gene: TRBV14
CDR3 protein: CAISENSGGSTDTQYF; CDR3 DNA: TGTGCCATCAGTGAGAATAGCGGGGGGAGCACAGATACGCAGTATTTT; clone size: few; D gene: TRBD2; J gene: TRBJ2-3; V gene: TRBV10-3
CDR3 protein: CASSVLADYEQYF; CDR3 DNA: TGTGCCAGCAGCGTTCTAGCGGATTACGAGCAGTACTTC; clone size: -; D gene: TRBD2; J gene: TRBJ2-7; V gene: TRBV11-2
CDR3 protein: CASSSRTGNYEQYF; CDR3 DNA: TGTGCCAGCAGTTCGAGGACAGGGAACTACGAGCAGTACTTC; clone size: -; D gene: TRBD1; J gene: TRBJ2-7; V gene: TRBV6-5
CDR3 protein: CASSEGTGLYGYTF; CDR3 DNA: TGTGCCAGCAGTGAGGGGACAGGGCTCTATGGCTACACCTTC; clone size: -; D gene: TRBD1; J gene: TRBJ1-2; V gene: TRBV6-1
CDR3 protein: CASGYTSAGGPAGELFF; CDR3 DNA: TGCGCCAGCGGGTATACTAGTGCGGGAGGGCCTGCCGGGGAGCTGTTTTTT; clone size: -; D gene: TRBD2; J gene: TRBJ2-2; V gene: TRBV4-3
CDR3 protein: CASTPRAGANVLTF; CDR3 DNA: TGTGCCAGCACCCCAAGAGCTGGGGCCAACGTCCTGACTTTC; clone size: -; D gene: -; J gene: TRBJ2-6; V gene: TRBV27
CDR3 protein: CASSQMSGGAYEQYF; CDR3 DNA: TGCGCCAGCAGCCAAATGTCAGGGGGAGCCTACGAGCAGTACTTC; clone size: -; D gene: TRBD1; J gene: TRBJ2-7; V gene: TRBV4-3
CDR3 protein: CASSSLGYRTDTQYF; CDR3 DNA: TGTGCCAGCAGTTCTTTGGGGTACAGGACAGATACGCAGTATTTT; clone size: few; D gene: -; J gene: TRBJ2-3; V gene: TRBV27
CDR3 protein: CASARDRAVKTF; CDR3 DNA: TGTGCCAGCGCCCGGGACAGAGCAGTGAAGACCTTC; clone size: -; D gene: TRBD1; J gene: TRBJ1-2; V gene: TRBV2
CDR3 protein: CASSGSGTGEYEQYF; CDR3 DNA: TGTGCCAGTAGTGGATCCGGGACAGGGGAATACGAGCAGTACTTC; clone size: -; D gene: TRBD1; J gene: TRBJ2-7; V gene: TRBV19
CDR3 protein: CATGAGMNEQFF; CDR3 DNA: TGTGCCACAGGGGCTGGAATGAATGAGCAGTTCTTC; clone size: -; D gene: -; J gene: TRBJ2-1; V gene: TRBV5-4
CDR3 protein: CSVSGGTYNEQFF; CDR3 DNA: TGCAGCGTTAGCGGGGGAACCTACAATGAGCAGTTCTTC; clone size: -; D gene: TRBD2; J gene: TRBJ2-1; V gene: TRBV29-1
CDR3 protein: CASSEKSGTGHNEQFF; CDR3 DNA: TGCGCCAGCAGTGAAAAAAGCGGGACAGGGCACAATGAGCAGTTCTTC; clone size: -; D gene: TRBD1; J gene: TRBJ2-1; V gene: TRBV23-1
CDR3 protein: CASSLDYKSPQYF; CDR3 DNA: TGTGCCAGCAGCTTAGATTACAAGTCGCCCCAGTACTTC; clone size: -; D gene: -; J gene: TRBJ2-5; V gene: TRBV11-2
CDR3 protein: CAWSSGYNQPQHF; CDR3 DNA: TGTGCCTGGAGTTCAGGGTATAATCAGCCCCAGCATTTT; clone size: -; D gene: -; J gene: TRBJ1-5; V gene: TRBV30
CDR3 protein: CASSTPEAGEKLFF; CDR3 DNA: TGCGCCAGCAGTACTCCGGAGGCAGGTGAAAAACTGTTTTTT; clone size: -; D gene: -; J gene: TRBJ1-4; V gene: TRBV10-1
CDR3 protein: CASSPQANVNTEAFF; CDR3 DNA: TGTGCCAGCAGTCCCCAGGCGAACGTGAACACTGAAGCTTTCTTT; clone size: once; D gene: -; J gene: TRBJ1-1; V gene: TRBV6-5
CDR3 protein: CASTLGTGVGELFF; CDR3 DNA: TGTGCCAGCACCTTAGGGACAGGGGTCGGGGAGCTGTTTTTT; clone size: -; D gene: TRBD1; J gene: TRBJ2-2; V gene: TRBV6-5
CDR3 protein: CASSPGDSQNEKLFF; CDR3 DNA: TGTGCCAGCAGTCCTGGGGACAGTCAAAATGAAAAACTGTTTTTT; clone size: -; D gene: TRBD1; J gene: TRBJ1-4; V gene: TRBV27
CDR3 protein: CASSLGASGLTTDTQYF; CDR3 DNA: TGTGCCAGCAGCCTGGGGGCTAGCGGGCTGACCACAGATACGCAGTATTTT; clone size: -; D gene: TRBD2; J gene: TRBJ2-3; V gene: TRBV5-4
CDR3 protein: CASSFLSGKVGETQYF; CDR3 DNA: TGTGCCAGCAGTTTTCTCAGCGGGAAGGTTGGGGAGACCCAGTACTTC; clone size: -; D gene: TRBD2; J gene: TRBJ2-5; V gene: TRBV28
CDR3 protein: CASSSGFSYEQYF; CDR3 DNA: TGTGCCAGCAGCTCCGGTTTCTCCTACGAGCAGTACTTC; clone size: -; D gene: -; J gene: TRBJ2-7; V gene: TRBV13
CDR3 protein: CAGGEEADTQYF; CDR3 DNA: TGTGCCGGGGGGGAGGAGGCAGATACGCAGTATTTT; clone size: -; D gene: TRBD2; J gene: TRBJ2-3; V gene: TRBV5-4
CDR3 protein: CASSQDRTGQGLSEQYF; CDR3 DNA: TGCGCCAGCAGCCAAGATCGAACGGGACAGGGATTGAGTGAGCAGTACTTC; clone size: -; D gene: TRBD1; J gene: TRBJ2-7; V gene: TRBV4-1